This T cell receptor (beta chain) derives from a study of blood T cell repertoires in COVID-19. Looking at the study overall: Italy, Spain and the United States were the sources of the convalescent and acute COVID-19 samples. PBMCs, B-cell-depleted T cells, or T cells provided the cDNA or gDNA that made up the material.

In its sample, this clone was seen a few times. Trimming removed 2 bases at V and 0 bases at J, with 14 bases between. Germline assignment: CDR1 SGHRS and CDR2 YFSETQ. The CDR3 loop spans 16 amino acids. Study processing details: The assay estimated nucleated cells by amplifying reference gene primers. TCRdb keeps only in-frame clones here, not all; method: immunoSEQ multiplex PCR. The D gene and trimming were derived from the DNA, and the V and J assignments and clone size from that table. This sample carries roughly 140,000 clones, 81% of them seen once, and the ten largest clones take about 7.5%. This sequence joins TRBV5-1 and TRBJ1-1; perhaps TRBD1 as D (5 bases). The receptor's source is a human donor in a cohort sampled during active COVID-19. Sequenced input: peripheral blood. CDR3 DNA sequence: TGCGCCAGCAGCTTCCCGTACAGGACCTTGAACACTGAAGCTTTCTTT. Translation gives CASSFPYRTLNTEAFF.